What follows are 25 T cell receptor beta chains derived from one specimen sequenced in a study of T cell repertoires in cytomegalovirus infection. In TCRdb, the reads were re-called with MiXCR into one record per CDR3 protein. Among some 700,000 distinct CDR3 sequences listed, less than 40% were seen once. Input material: PBMCs. Every receptor here comes from a human donor in good health (CMV status not recorded). Some clones in this sample may be carry-over from other donors' samples.

This clonotype has more than one count but fewer than ten. J is TRBJ2-1 and V is TRBV7-6, with TRBD2 as a possible D gene (6 bases). Germline CDR1 SGHVS, CDR2 FNYEAQ. The CDR3 consists of 16 residues. The V gene lost 2 bases and the J gene lost 7 bases, with 18 bases spanning the gap. The CDR3 reads CASSLTLANPFNEQFF. CDR3 nucleotides: TGTGCCAGCAGCTTAACTCTAGCGAACCCTTTTAATGAGCAGTTCTTC.

V usage is TRBV19 and J usage is TRBJ1-1; the D gene is possibly TRBD1 (5 bases). Per germline, CDR1 LNHDA and CDR2 SQIVND (reference sequence). This CDR3 region has 14 residues. V was cut by 5 bases and J by 1 base, with 11 bases left in between. The CDR3 region is CASSPDDRNTEAFF. In nucleotides, the CDR3 is TGTGCCAGTAGTCCGGATGACAGGAACACTGAAGCTTTCTTT. Complete variable domain (other parts from reference TRBV19 and TRBJ1-1): DGGITQSPKYLFRKEGQNVTLSCEQNLNHDAMYWYRQDPGQGLRLIYYSQIVNDFQKGDIAEGYSVSREKKESFPLTVTSAQKNPTAFYLCASSPDDRNTEAFFGQGTRLTVV.

This rearrangement joins TRBV5-1 to TRBJ2-1; 11 bases fit TRBD1. Losses at the gene ends were 4 bases for V and 3 bases for J; bases not matched to a gene: 6. Germline values: CDR1 SGHRS, CDR2 YFSETQ. The CDR3 is 16 amino acids. As DNA, the CDR3 is TGCGCCAGCAGCAGGGGACAGGGGGAGTTCTACAATGAGCAGTTCTTC. Its protein is CASSRGQGEFYNEQFF.

Comments on this clonotype: One end of the junction fails to match germline, which may point to a read error. This chain uses TRBV20-1 with TRBJ2-5; no clear D. CDR1 is DFQATT, CDR2 SNEGSKA, per germline (reference sequence). There are 12 residues in the CDR3. The CDR3 spells CSARDNLETHDF. The CDR3 DNA sequence: TGCAGTGCTAGAGATAACTTAGAGACCCATGACTTC.

The table lists this clonotype with a count of one. A much larger clone differs from this one at a single base, so this may be a read error. The rearrangement uses TRBV7-2 and TRBJ1-2; D is possibly TRBD1 (5 bases). V was pared by 5 bases and J by 4 bases, with 17 bases between. Germline V gene lookup returns CDR1 SGHTA and CDR2 FQGNSA. The length of the CDR3 is 15 residues. Here the CDR3 DNA reads TGTGCCAGCAGCCTCGGACGGGGCGGTAGCTATGGCTACACCTTC. This codes for CASSLGRGGSYGYTF.

A single count supports this clonotype. The gene calls are TRBV29-1 and TRBJ2-7; D might be TRBD1 (5 bases). There are 10 residues in the CDR3. V dropped 6 bases and J dropped 10 bases, with 13 bases sitting between them. The V gene's germline CDR1 is SQVTM and CDR2 ANQGSEA. The CDR3 sequence: CSVGVQVQYF. CDR3 DNA sequence: TGCAGCGTAGGGGTCCAAGTCCAGTACTTC.

This clonotype was picked up many times. The CDR3 is CASSLSTGQGGYEQYF. The CDR3 DNA follows: TGTGCCAGCAGTTTATCCACAGGGCAGGGAGGCTACGAGCAGTACTTC. The chain recombines TRBV28 with TRBJ2-7; D tentatively fits TRBD1 or TRBD2 (6 bases each). Looked up from germline, CDR1 is MDHEN and CDR2 is SYDVKM. Trimming shortened V by 1 base and J by 3 bases, and 16 bases separated the two germline ends. This CDR3 is built from 16 residues. Supplemented by reference TRBV28 and TRBJ2-7, the full variable domain reads DVKVTQSSRYLVKRTGEKVFLECVQDMDHENMFWYRQDPGLGLRLIYFSYDVKMKEKGDIPEGYSVSREKKERFSLILESASTNQTSMYLCASSLSTGQGGYEQYFGPGTRLTVT.

The J gene is TRBJ2-7, the V gene TRBV27, with 7 bases identical to TRBD2. The CDR3 sequence is 13 residues long. The V and J ends lost 7 bases and 4 bases, in that order; junction bases with no gene match: 7. CDR1 and CDR2 (germline): MNHEY, SMNVEV (reference sequence). The CDR3 spells CASKRGRTYEQYF. Written as DNA, the CDR3 is TGTGCCAGCAAGCGGGGCAGAACTTACGAGCAGTACTTC.

The chain recombines TRBV2 with TRBJ2-3, with a weak D call TRBD2 (6 bases). V gave up 3 bases and J gave up 0 bases, with 10 bases separating them. There are 15 residues in the CDR3. Germline-derived CDR1 and CDR2 are SNHLY and FYNNEI. As DNA, the CDR3 is TGTGCCAGCAGTGAGGAGGGCTGGAGCACAGATACGCAGTATTTT. Protein product: CASSEEGWSTDTQYF.

This clonotype was detected ten times or more. The V gene is TRBV7-2, the J gene TRBJ2-5, with unresolved D. CDR1 and CDR2 (germline): SGHTA, FQGNSA. V dropped 0 bases and J dropped 1 base, with 6 bases sitting between them. The CDR3 runs to 14 residues. The CDR3 region has the DNA TGTGCCAGCAGCTTAGCGCGAGTCCAAGAGACCCAGTACTTC. It encodes CASSLARVQETQYF.

The genes are TRBV2 and TRBJ1-6; possible D gene TRBD1, 5 bases. The CDR3 has 15 amino acids. Trimming left V 3 bases short and J 3 bases short, with 9 bases between. Germline CDR1 SNHLY, CDR2 FYNNEI. Here the CDR3 DNA reads TGTGCCAGCAGTGAGCAGGGATACTATAATTCACCCCTCCACTTT. Translating it yields CASSEQGYYNSPLHF.

This chain links TRBV7-9 with TRBJ1-5, with unresolved D. CDR1 and CDR2 (germline): SEHNR, FQNEAQ (reference sequence). Trimming cost V 1 base and J 3 bases, with 7 bases left between them. This CDR3 region has 14 residues. The CDR3 region has the DNA TGTGCCAGCAGCTTAGAATTCGACAATCAGCCCCAGCATTTT. Translated: CASSLEFDNQPQHF.

This clonotype came up a few times. This sequence joins TRBV9 and TRBJ1-6, with no clear D. Germline-derived CDR1 and CDR2 are SGDLS and YYNGEE. V gave up 0 bases and J gave up 7 bases, with 8 bases separating them. This CDR3 contains 14 residues. CDR3 sequence (DNA): TGTGCCAGCAGCGTAGAAGTGGAGAATTCACCCCTCCACTTT. This sequence encodes CASSVEVENSPLHF.

In regard to this clonotype: This sequence may be a read error, since a much larger clone differs from it by one base. The chain recombines TRBV7-8 with TRBJ2-1; 9 nucleotides match TRBD2. The tail of the sequence fits TRBJ2-7 better, so the J call may be wrong. Germline V gene data show CDR1 as SGHVS and CDR2 as FQNEAQ. This CDR3 has 15 amino acids. CDR3 amino acids: CASSPGTSPNNEQYF. In DNA, the CDR3 is TGTGCCAGCAGCCCAGGGACTAGCCCAAACAATGAGCAGTACTTC.

This clonotype was recorded a few times. The V gene is TRBV7-3, the J gene TRBJ1-3; 7 bases fit TRBD1. Germline V gene data show CDR1 as SGHTA and CDR2 as FQGTGA. V shed 0 bases, J shed 2 bases, and the junction held 7 bases outside the gene matches. The CDR3 extends over 17 amino acids. The CDR3 DNA is TGTGCCAGCAGCTTAACCCCAATGACAGGGCCTGGAAACACCATATATTTT. Its translation is CASSLTPMTGPGNTIYF. Combining the CDR3 with reference TRBV7-3 and TRBJ1-3 gives the whole variable domain GAGVSQTPSNKVTEKGKYVELRCDPISGHTALYWYRQSLGQGPEFLIYFQGTGAADDSGLPNDRFFAVRPEGSVSTLKIQRTERGDSAVYLCASSLTPMTGPGNTIYFGEGSWLTVV.

The chain recombines TRBV6-2 or TRBV6-3 with TRBJ2-2; 10 nucleotides agree with TRBD2. This CDR3 region has 17 residues. The germline V gene encodes CDR1 MNHEY and CDR2 SVGEGT. Trimming removed 5 bases from V and 2 bases from J; junction bases left unmatched: 8. CDR3 nucleotides: TGTGCCAGCAGTAAGATTAGCGGGGGGCTAAACACCGGGGAGCTGTTTTTT. It yields the protein CASSKISGGLNTGELFF.

This clonotype has a handful of counts. The CDR3: CASSSLGVGEQFF. DNA of the CDR3: TGTGCCAGCAGTTCTTTGGGGGTTGGCGAGCAGTTCTTC. V is TRBV6-6 and J is TRBJ2-1; D possibly uses TRBD1 or TRBD2 (5 bases each). V was pared by 4 bases and J by 10 bases, with 14 bases between. The length of the CDR3 is 13 residues. Germline V gene sequence: CDR1 MNHNY, CDR2 SVGAGI (reference sequence).

The sample holds a few counts of this clonotype. The chain is built from TRBV27 and TRBJ2-3; 11 bases align to TRBD1. J was trimmed by 0 bases and V by 5 bases; bases with no gene match: 7. The CDR3 has 17 residues. CDR1 and CDR2 (germline): MNHEY, SMNVEV (reference sequence). As DNA, the CDR3 is TGTGCCAGCAGTATTCTCGGGACAGGGGGTAGCACAGATACGCAGTATTTT. This encodes CASSILGTGGSTDTQYF.

The CDR3 is CASSHSTGTGRVGETQYF. The DNA of the CDR3 is TGTGCCAGCAGTCACTCTACCGGGACAGGGAGGGTGGGCGAGACCCAGTACTTC. The chain uses TRBV6-1 and TRBJ2-5; the match to TRBD1 covers 9 bases. CDR3 length: 18 amino acids. In germline, CDR1 is MNHNS, CDR2 SASEGT. J gave up 5 bases and V 5 bases, and 18 bases lay outside the gene matches.

The chain joins TRBV2 to TRBJ1-2; 9 bases fit TRBD1. The J segment lost 5 bases and the V segment lost 6 bases, leaving 13 bases of the junction unmatched. From germline, CDR1 is SNHLY and CDR2 FYNNEI. The CDR3 consists of 16 residues. CDR3 residues: CASSRDRAGGRYGYTF. The CDR3 coding sequence is TGTGCCAGCAGCCGGGACAGGGCAGGAGGACGGTATGGCTACACCTTC.

In its sample, this clonotype was seen a few times. CDR3 sequence reads: CASSSLVGFPYEQYF. CDR3 DNA: TGTGCCAGCAGTTCGCTAGTGGGCTTCCCCTACGAGCAGTACTTC. The chain links TRBV12-3 or TRBV12-4 to TRBJ2-7; D is unresolved. The CDR3 length is 15 residues. V dropped 4 bases and J dropped 2 bases, with 15 bases sitting between them.

Worth noting for this clonotype: At one boundary the junction diverges from the germline segment, which might be a read error. The rearrangement uses TRBV7-2 and TRBJ1-1; D is unresolved. This CDR3 spans 14 amino acids. Germline CDR1 SGHTA, CDR2 FQGNSA. CDR3 in amino acids: CASSVHVPSADAFF. The CDR3 DNA reads TGTGCCAGCAGCGTCCACGTCCCGTCCGCTGATGCTTTCTTT.

This clonotype appeared many times. The V gene is TRBV7-2, the J gene TRBJ2-3, with D perhaps TRBD1 (5 bases). The germline V gene encodes CDR1 SGHTA and CDR2 FQGNSA. The CDR3 is 15 amino acids. V was clipped by 7 bases and J by 4 bases, with 18 bases between them. CDR3 loop: CASNQGVSAADTQYF. CDR3 sequence (DNA): TGTGCCAGCAACCAGGGTGTCAGTGCCGCAGATACGCAGTATTTT.

J is TRBJ2-7 and V is TRBV4-1; TRBD2 might be the D (6 bases). The CDR3 covers 13 residues. Germline CDR1 MGHRA, CDR2 YSYEKL. With 2 bases removed from V and 7 bases from J, the gap between germline ends came to 12 bases. As DNA, the CDR3 is TGCGCCAGCAGCCAAATCGGGGCGGGGGAGCAGTACTTC. It is translated as CASSQIGAGEQYF.

This clonotype was seen more than once but under ten times. The chain links TRBV7-2 to TRBJ1-6; a weak D match, TRBD1 (5 bases). The CDR3 has 20 residues. V dropped 2 bases and J dropped 0 bases, with 20 bases sitting between them. Germline CDR1 SGHTA, CDR2 FQGNSA. The CDR3 loop is CASSLYDWRRGSSYNSPLHF. CDR3 DNA: TGTGCCAGCAGCTTATACGATTGGCGGCGGGGGAGCTCCTATAATTCACCCCTCCACTTT.